A selection of T cell receptor beta chains follows, all from one sample in a study of metastatic and nonmetastatic thyroid tumors. Via MiXCR, TCRdb re-called the PCR reads. The sample holds 5,500 to 7,500 clones; more than 25% are singletons and the top ten take roughly 22%. Sequencing was performed on tumor tissue. These TCRs come from a female donor with papillary thyroid cancer or a benign thyroid nodule (not recorded which). Some clones in this sample may be carry-over from other donors' samples. The CDR3 runs from the conserved cysteine through the conserved F or W. Each record gives: J gene, V gene, clone size, D gene, CDR3 DNA, CDR3 protein. D genes are given only for firm matches. The size entry is marked missing in some rows and otherwise reads once, few, many or a size class.

TRBJ1-2 TRBV6-1 few TRBD1 TGTGCCACCTGGACAGGGGGATATGGCTACACCTTC CATWTGGYGYTF
TRBJ2-7 TRBV11-2 - TRBD2 TGTGCCAGCAGATACACTAGCGGGGCGAACTCCTACGAGCAGTACTTC CASRYTSGANSYEQYF
TRBJ2-1 TRBV5-8 - - TGTGCCAGCAGCTTGGAAGGGGTCAAAGGGAATGAGCAGTTCTTC CASSLEGVKGNEQFF
TRBJ1-2 TRBV20-1 medium-sized TRBD1 TGCAGTGCTCCCTCAGGGGGTTCCTATGGCTACACCTTC CSAPSGGSYGYTF
TRBJ2-1 TRBV6-1 - TRBD1 TGTGCCTGTAGTAAGGGGGCAGGGTCGTTCAATGAGCAGTTCTTC CACSKGAGSFNEQFF
TRBJ1-1 TRBV11-2 - - TGTGCCAGCAGCTTAGATCCCGGGACCACTGAAGCTTTCTTT CASSLDPGTTEAFF
TRBJ1-2 TRBV20-1 - TRBD1 TGCAGTGCCGGGACAGGGCGAAGCTATGGCTACACCTTC CSAGTGRSYGYTF
TRBJ2-4 TRBV4-3 medium-sized TRBD1 TGCGCCAGCAGAGACAGGGGAAAAAACATTCAGTACTTC CASRDRGKNIQYF
TRBJ2-5 TRBV12-3/TRBV12-4 few TRBD2 TGTGCCAGCAGCCCCATGGGACTAGCGGGCCAAGAGACCCAGTACTTC CASSPMGLAGQETQYF
TRBJ2-3 TRBV5-1 - - TGCGCCAGCAGCTTGGATTGGACAGCTGGAGATACGCAGTATTTT CASSLDWTAGDTQYF
TRBJ1-2 TRBV12-3/TRBV12-4 large - TGTGCCAGCAGTTTAGCGCAAGGAGATGGCTACACCTTC CASSLAQGDGYTF
TRBJ2-1 TRBV6-2/TRBV6-3 - - TGTGCCAGCAGTCCAAACAGGTTACGCGAGACCCTCCTGAGGAATGAGCAGTTCTTC CASSPNRLRETLLRNEQFF
TRBJ2-1 TRBV30 - - TGTGCCTGGAAAAGAGGAGCGAATTACAATGAGCAGTTCTTC CAWKRGANYNEQFF
TRBJ2-3 TRBV10-3 medium-sized TRBD1 TGTGCCATCAGTGAGTCCGTGACAGGGGGCAGCCCAGATACGCAGTATTTT CAISESVTGGSPDTQYF
TRBJ2-3 TRBV9 - TRBD1 TGTGCCAGCAGCTCCTCCGGGACAGGGTTTCCTACGCAGTATTTT CASSSSGTGFPTQYF
TRBJ2-7 TRBV19 few TRBD2 TGTGCCAGTATAGTTTTTACTAGCGGGAGCTCCTACGAGCAGTACTTC CASIVFTSGSSYEQYF
TRBJ2-7 TRBV6-1 medium-sized TRBD1 TGTGCCAGCAGGGACAGGGGTGTCGACGAGCAGTACTTC CASRDRGVDEQYF
TRBJ2-5 TRBV24-1 few - TGTGCCACCAGTGATTTGGGGCTAGACCAAGAGACCCAGTACTTC CATSDLGLDQETQYF
TRBJ2-3 TRBV12-3/TRBV12-4 few TRBD2 TGTGCCAGCAGTTTCGGGACTAGCGGAGATACGCAGTATTTT CASSFGTSGDTQYF
TRBJ2-7 TRBV7-2 once TRBD2 TGTGCCAGCAGCTCTTATGGTAGCGGGAAAAACGAGCAGTACTTC CASSSYGSGKNEQYF
TRBJ2-2 TRBV10-2 few - TGCGCTAGCAGTGACGAGGGAGTTAACACCGGCGAGCTGTTTTTT CASSDEGVNTGELFF
TRBJ2-2 TRBV4-3 many TRBD2 TGCGCCAGCAGCCAAGATCCGTTGACTAGCGGGCAAGCGAACACCGGGGAGCTGTTTTTT CASSQDPLTSGQANTGELFF
TRBJ1-2 TRBV3-1 many TRBD1 TGTGCCAGCAGCCAAGAGAACAGGGGTGGCTATGGCTACACCTTC CASSQENRGGYGYTF
TRBJ2-7 TRBV19 - TRBD2 TGTGCCAGTAGTCCCCTAGCGGGAGTCGTCTACGAGCAGTACTTC CASSPLAGVVYEQYF
TRBJ1-2 TRBV6-2/TRBV6-3 - TRBD1 TGTGCCACCAGCAGACAGGGAAAGTTGGGCTACACCTTC CATSRQGKLGYTF
TRBJ1-1 TRBV12-3/TRBV12-4 few - TGTGCCAGCAGTTCGGATAGCCACCTGAACACTGAAGCTTTCTTT CASSSDSHLNTEAFF
TRBJ2-5 TRBV5-1 medium-sized TRBD1 TGCGCCAGCAGCTTGGATGGGACAGGGGGAGGTTTTGAGACCCAGTACTTC CASSLDGTGGGFETQYF
TRBJ2-5 TRBV28 - TRBD2 TGTGCCAGCAGTCTAGCGGGAATGGAAGAGACCCAGTACTTC CASSLAGMEETQYF
TRBJ2-2 TRBV3-1 - TRBD2 TGTGCCACCAAGAAAGCGGGAGCGGGGACCGGGGAGCTGTTTTTT CATKKAGAGTGELFF
TRBJ1-3 TRBV6-1 - - TGTGCCAGCAGTGAAGCTTGGTCAAGGGCAAACACCATATATTTT CASSEAWSRANTIYF
TRBJ2-6 TRBV7-9 - - TGTGCCAGCAGCTTAGGGAGCTCTGGGGCCAACGTCCTGACTTTC CASSLGSSGANVLTF
TRBJ2-7 TRBV13 - - TGTGCCAGCAGCTTAAGGGGAGTAGCCTACGAGCAGTACTTC CASSLRGVAYEQYF
TRBJ1-2 TRBV6-1 - - TGTGCCAGCAGTGAAGTGCGGAATGCCATCTATGGCTACACCTTC CASSEVRNAIYGYTF
TRBJ1-4 TRBV2 few - TGTGCCAGCAGTCCCTTGGAAGGGGGTTCGGAAAAACTGTTTTTT CASSPLEGGSEKLFF
TRBJ1-1 TRBV6-1 medium-sized - TGTGCCAGCAGTCAGGGTTCGGGGTTGACTTTCTTT CASSQGSGLTFF
TRBJ2-6 TRBV4-2 medium-sized - TGTGCCAGCAGCCGCGGGTGGGGAGACTCTGGGGCCAACGTCCTGACTTTC CASSRGWGDSGANVLTF
TRBJ2-7 TRBV6-1 few - TGTGCCAGCAGTTTACAGGGCGGGAACGAGCAGTACTTC CASSLQGGNEQYF
TRBJ1-2 TRBV20-1 - - TGCAGTGCTACCACGGGACTTATCTATGGCTACACCTTC CSATTGLIYGYTF
TRBJ2-2 TRBV30 once - TGTGCCTGGAGTCCGGGATCGAACACCGGGGAGCTGTTTTTT CAWSPGSNTGELFF
TRBJ1-5 TRBV10-3 - - TGTGCCATCGGAGAAGGGCGGAATAGCAATCAGCCCCAGCATTTT CAIGEGRNSNQPQHF
TRBJ2-5 TRBV6-1 - - TGTGCCAGCAGTGGGCAGGGTCCGGAGACCCAGTACTTC CASSGQGPETQYF
TRBJ2-7 TRBV24-1 few - TGTGCCACCAGTGAGGGGGCGACGTACGAGCAGTACTTC CATSEGATYEQYF
TRBJ2-2 TRBV7-2 few - TGTGCCAGCAGCTTAAGTCAGACCGGGGAGCTGTTTTTT CASSLSQTGELFF
TRBJ1-2 TRBV5-1 - - TGCGCCAGCAGCGGCGGGACGAGGGTTGTCGACTATGGCTACACCTTC CASSGGTRVVDYGYTF
TRBJ2-7 TRBV4-2 - - TGTGCCAGCAGCCAAGAGCTTAACTACGAGCAGTACTTC CASSQELNYEQYF
TRBJ2-5 TRBV19 few - TGTGCCAGTAGTCCCCGGGACTCTTCGACCCAGTACTTC CASSPRDSSTQYF
TRBJ2-2 TRBV15 - TRBD2 TGTGCCACCAGCAGAGACGGGGGGGGGGAGCTGTTTTTT CATSRDGGGELFF
TRBJ2-1 TRBV11-2 - - TGTGCCAGCGGCTCAGAGTTATACAATGAGCAGTTCTTC CASGSELYNEQFF
TRBJ2-7 TRBV9 - - TGTGCCAGCAGCGTAGGGAGGGCTAGCAGGACCTACGAGCAGTACTTC CASSVGRASRTYEQYF
TRBJ2-1 TRBV6-1 - - TGTGCCAGCAGTGAATATGGGCGCCCTGCACAGTTCTTC CASSEYGRPAQFF
TRBJ2-7 TRBV6-1 - - TGTGCCAGCAGTCCGGGTGAACTCTACGAGCAGTACTTC CASSPGELYEQYF
TRBJ2-5 TRBV7-8 medium-sized - TGTGCCAGCAGCTTTCTAGGGACGAAGAGGGAGACCCAGTACTTC CASSFLGTKRETQYF
TRBJ1-1 TRBV4-2 many - TGTGCCAGCAGCCAACCATCGGACCGTAGCACTGAAGCTTTCTTT CASSQPSDRSTEAFF
TRBJ2-7 TRBV5-1 - TRBD2 TGCGCCAGCAGCCCCGAACAACTAGCGAGGTCCTACGAGCAGTACTTC CASSPEQLARSYEQYF
TRBJ2-3 TRBV5-6 - TRBD2 TGTGCCAGCAGCTTGAGGGGGACTAGCGCAGATACGCAGTATTTT CASSLRGTSADTQYF
TRBJ1-1 TRBV29-1 - TRBD1 TGCAGCGCGTTTCGACAGGGGCAGAACACTGAAGCTTTCTTT CSAFRQGQNTEAFF
TRBJ2-7 TRBV5-1 - TRBD1 TGCGCCAGCAGCTTCGGACAGGGGGGGTACGAGCAGTACTTC CASSFGQGGYEQYF
TRBJ2-1 TRBV12-3/TRBV12-4 few - TGTGCCAGCAGCCCGGGAGCAGTAGGTGATGAGCAGTTCTTC CASSPGAVGDEQFF
TRBJ1-6 TRBV28 - TRBD1 TGTGCCAGCAGTTTATCGACAGGGGCAGGATCACCCCTCCACTTT CASSLSTGAGSPLHF